The present T cell receptor (beta chain) was sequenced within a study of shared clonotypes between healthy human individuals. Sorted-subset replicate PCRs used 200 ng of genomic DNA. This amount corresponded to approximately 30,000 T cell genomes. The repertoire was sequenced with immunoSEQ multiplex PCR; TCRdb's copy has only in-frame clones and lacks some. The sample carries some 200,000 clones, 85% to 95% recorded once. The CDR3 has 14 amino acids. Germline V lookup: CDR1 LNHDA, CDR2 SQIVND (reference sequence). Between the trimmed V and J ends, which lost 6 bases and 1 base, there was a span of 13 bases. Study-wide results and limits: Only blood samples were collected, and tissue repertoires likely differ. Measured sharing among donors was expected to vary with sequencing depth.

Healthy and HIV-negative, the adult donors had no recent acute infections or vaccinations. Turning to this clone: Antigen specificity is unknown.

Sequencing was carried out using naive CD4+ T cells sorted from blood. This sample's subset: CD45RA+ positively selected. This clonotype was sampled from a woman aged 25 to 39 in good health. V gene TRBV19 combines with J gene TRBJ2-7; TRBD2 might be the D (6 bases). This CDR3 reads CASSRGDPSYEQYF. The CDR3 DNA reads as TGTGCCAGTAGCCGCGGGGACCCTTCCTACGAGCAGTACTTC.